The clone carrying this T cell receptor (beta chain) was found a few times. Its target is unknown. Template switching by 5'RACE produced TCR cDNA, adding a universal primer site and UMIs. TCRdb independently ran MiXCR on the 5' RACE reads; one entry per CDR3 protein. This table holds 350,000 to 450,000 distinct CDR3 sequences, about 6.2% found once. This specimen comes from a study of T cells after yellow fever vaccination. Study results and limitations: Boosting was followed by the reappearance of most primary-vaccination clones (around 95% CD4, 85% to 90% CD8). Though it reached lower strength, the secondary response hit its peak faster, day 5 versus 15.

The sequences come from PBMCs, collected 5 days after the yellow fever booster vaccination. The receptor was derived from a man between 25 and 39 years old who received the YFV17D yellow fever vaccine.

The CDR3 here is CASSFPEGGGPYLVPYEQYF. As DNA, the CDR3 is TGTGCCAGCAGTTTCCCTGAGGGCGGGGGGCCTTATCTAGTCCCCTACGAGCAGTACTTC. The chain links TRBV27 to TRBJ2-7; 8 bases agree with TRBD2. Per the germline V gene, CDR1 is MNHEY and CDR2 is SMNVEV (reference sequence). The ends lost 3 bases at V and 2 bases at J; junction bases unmatched: 21. The CDR3 extends over 20 amino acids.